This passage covers 29 T cell receptor beta chains from one sample sequenced in a study of OX40 agonist ivuxolimab in advanced cancers. TCRdb's copy holds only in-frame clones and misses some; the assay was immunoSEQ multiplex PCR. The data hold 55,000 to 65,000 clones, with about 90% observed a single time. The sequenced sample was CD4+ or CD8+ T cells sorted from blood, obtained in a trial of the OX40 agonist ivuxolimab. Every receptor here comes from an adult with an advanced solid tumor such as melanoma, head and neck, liver or kidney cancer.

This chain connects TRBV5-1 to TRBJ2-5, with 11 bases that match TRBD1. The ends lost 5 bases at V and 4 bases at J; junction bases unmatched: 4. The CDR3 has 14 residues. Germline V gene data show CDR1 as SGHRS and CDR2 as YFSETQ. The CDR3 is CASRGQGARETQYF. The CDR3 region has the DNA TGCGCCAGCAGAGGACAGGGGGCGCGAGAGACCCAGTACTTC. Variable domain in full (rest from reference TRBV5-1 and TRBJ2-5): KAGVTQTPRYLIKTRGQQVTLSCSPISGHRSVSWYQQTPGQGLQFLFEYFSETQRNKGNFPGRFSGRQFSNSRSEMNVSTLELGDSALYLCASRGQGARETQYFGPGTRLLVL.

The chain links TRBV28 to TRBJ1-2, with 7 bases fitting TRBD1. Germline V gene data show CDR1 as MDHEN and CDR2 as SYDVKM. The CDR3 loop spans 14 amino acids. The ends lost 7 bases at V and 8 bases at J; junction bases unmatched: 13. CDR3 sequence: CASTQGGQPRGYTF. The CDR3 DNA reads as TGTGCCAGCACCCAAGGGGGCCAGCCGAGGGGCTACACCTTC.

The chain uses TRBV9 and TRBJ2-1; D perhaps matches TRBD2 (5 bases). This CDR3 is built from 18 residues. CDR1 SGDLS and CDR2 YYNGEE come from the germline V gene. V was pared by 0 bases and J by 0 bases, with 16 bases between. The CDR3 is CASSVGLAQTSSYNEQFF. Here the CDR3 DNA reads TGTGCCAGCAGCGTAGGGCTAGCCCAGACGAGCTCCTACAATGAGCAGTTCTTC.

Regarding this clone: The same CDR3 can be traced to other DNA sequences in this sample. The rearrangement joins TRBV7-2 to TRBJ2-5; D is possibly TRBD1 or TRBD2 (5 bases each). There are 14 residues in the CDR3. Germline lookup yields CDR1 SGHTA and CDR2 FQGNSA. Trimming left V 3 bases short and J 0 bases short, with 8 bases between. CDR3 residues: CASSLGRHQETQYF. CDR3 nucleotide sequence: TGTGCCAGCAGCTTGGGACGTCACCAAGAGACCCAGTACTTC.

This chain joins TRBV7-9 and TRBJ1-5; D might be TRBD1 (5 bases). V was trimmed by 5 bases and J by 6 bases, leaving 20 bases between them. CDR3 length equals 16 residues. Germline V lookup: CDR1 SEHNR, CDR2 FQNEAQ (reference sequence). CDR3 nucleotide sequence: TGTGCCAGCAGCCGTGGGGGTTCGGCAGGAGGTCAGCCCCAGCATTTT. Translating gives CASSRGGSAGGQPQHF.

The rearrangement uses TRBV10-3 and TRBJ2-3; tentative D call: TRBD2 (6 bases). Germline V gene data show CDR1 as ENHRY and CDR2 as SYGVKD. CDR3 length equals 12 residues. Trimming stripped 8 bases from V and 0 bases from J, with 6 bases between. The CDR3 protein is CAIRGSTDTQYF. The CDR3 DNA reads TGTGCCATCCGGGGGAGCACAGATACGCAGTATTTT.

The CDR3 loop is CASSLGLTNNEQFF. DNA of the CDR3: TGTGCCAGCAGCTTAGGGCTAACCAACAATGAGCAGTTCTTC. The V call is TRBV7-3, the J call TRBJ2-1; D is unresolved. CDR1 is SGHTA, CDR2 FQGTGA, per germline. Trimming stripped 2 bases from V and 5 bases from J, with 10 bases between. This CDR3 has 14 amino acids.

The gene calls are TRBV28 and TRBJ1-1; D may be TRBD1 (6 bases). CDR3 length: 13 amino acids. Trimming left V 6 bases short and J 5 bases short, with 13 bases between. Per germline, CDR1 MDHEN and CDR2 SYDVKM. The CDR3 loop reads CASSQQGWTEAFF. CDR3 nucleotide sequence: TGTGCCAGCAGCCAACAGGGTTGGACTGAAGCTTTCTTT.

This chain links TRBV14 with TRBJ1-5, with D hard to call. V was trimmed by 5 bases and J by 7 bases, leaving 12 bases between them. This CDR3 is built from 13 residues. Germline CDR1 and CDR2: SGHDN and FVKESK. The CDR3 DNA follows: TGTGCCAGCAGCAGCGGGTTTCGGCAGCCCCAGCATTTT. Its translation: CASSSGFRQPQHF.

V is TRBV4-2 and J is TRBJ2-1; D uncertain. Germline loops: CDR1 LGHNA, CDR2 YNFKEQ. Trimming took off 3 bases at V and 4 bases at J, with 13 bases between the two ends. This CDR3 spans 15 amino acids. The CDR3 protein is CASSHDKDPYNEQFF. CDR3 DNA: TGTGCCAGCAGCCACGACAAGGATCCTTACAATGAGCAGTTCTTC.

The rearrangement uses TRBV5-6 and TRBJ2-3; possible D gene TRBD2, 7 bases. V was cut by 3 bases and J by 5 bases, with 22 bases left in between. Per the germline V gene, CDR1 is SGHDT and CDR2 is YYEEEE. CDR3 length: 17 amino acids. CDR3 sequence reads: CASSSPRGGSVLDTQYF. The CDR3 DNA sequence: TGTGCCAGCAGCTCACCCAGGGGCGGGAGTGTGTTAGATACGCAGTATTTT.

The V gene is TRBV7-2, the J gene TRBJ2-7, with D possibly TRBD2 on 5 matching bases. Trimming left V 1 base short and J 0 bases short, with 10 bases between. CDR1 and CDR2 (germline): SGHTA, FQGNSA. This CDR3 spans 15 amino acids. DNA for the CDR3: TGTGCCAGCAGCTTAGTGTGGAGGAGCTCCTACGAGCAGTACTTC. This translates into CASSLVWRSSYEQYF.

The chain recombines TRBV9 with TRBJ1-1; D unresolved. Germline V gene lookup returns CDR1 SGDLS and CDR2 YYNGEE. Trimming removed 0 bases from V and 4 bases from J, with 13 bases in between. The length of the CDR3 is 15 residues. The CDR3: CASSVVSGRGTEAFF. The CDR3 bases are TGTGCCAGCAGCGTAGTGTCAGGCCGGGGCACTGAAGCTTTCTTT.

The chain uses TRBV5-6 and TRBJ2-1, with 8 bases that match TRBD2. Per germline, CDR1 SGHDT and CDR2 YYEEEE. This CDR3 contains 16 residues. Trimming at V came to 4 bases and at J to 3 bases, leaving 9 bases not matched to a gene. The CDR3 spells CASSHAGRGDYNEQFF. The CDR3 coding sequence is TGTGCCAGCAGCCACGCCGGGAGGGGCGACTACAATGAGCAGTTCTTC.

The J gene is TRBJ1-1, the V gene TRBV6-5; D remains ambiguous. CDR1 MNHEY and CDR2 SVGAGI come from the germline V gene. This CDR3 contains 11 residues. Trimming cost V 5 bases and J 9 bases, with 10 bases left between them. CDR3 in amino acids: CASSTDAKAFF. In nucleotides, the CDR3 is TGTGCCAGCAGTACCGACGCCAAAGCTTTCTTT.

This chain uses TRBV14 with TRBJ2-7; D unclear. V was pared by 4 bases and J by 7 bases, with 11 bases between. The CDR3 runs to 12 residues. CDR1 and CDR2 (germline): SGHDN, FVKESK. In DNA, the CDR3 is TGTGCCAGCAGCCCCTCTCCTGGGGAGCAGTACTTC. Residues: CASSPSPGEQYF.

The chain employs TRBV28 and TRBJ1-1, with D tentatively TRBD1 (5 bases). Trimming removed 6 bases at V and 10 bases at J, with 15 bases between. CDR1 MDHEN and CDR2 SYDVKM come from the germline V gene. CDR3 length equals 12 residues. CDR3 residues: CASRRQYGGAFF. CDR3 nucleotides: TGTGCCAGCAGGCGTCAGTACGGGGGAGCTTTCTTT.

The V call is TRBV10-3, the J call TRBJ2-3; D gene unclear. Germline V gene sequence: CDR1 ENHRY, CDR2 SYGVKD. V was pared by 8 bases and J by 6 bases, with 15 bases between. The CDR3 is made up of 13 amino acids. The CDR3 DNA is TGTGCCATCTGGACCAATACACGGGATACGCAGTATTTT. It encodes CAIWTNTRDTQYF.

The V and J genes are TRBV7-2 and TRBJ2-5; D call uncertain. The V and J ends lost 5 bases and 5 bases respectively, with 6 bases between them. Per the germline V gene, CDR1 is SGHTA and CDR2 is FQGNSA. This CDR3 region has 11 residues. The CDR3 DNA sequence: TGTGCCAGCAGCCCCAGGGAGACCCAGTACTTC. As protein: CASSPRETQYF.

The chain combines TRBV27 with TRBJ1-5, with 8 bases aligning to TRBD1. CDR1 MNHEY and CDR2 SMNVEV come from the germline V gene (reference sequence). The junction had 12 bases not matched to a gene; V was cut back by 4 bases and J by 7 bases. This CDR3 region has 16 residues. CDR3 amino acids: CASSSLPRGQRQPQHF. As DNA, the CDR3 is TGTGCCAGCAGTTCCCTCCCCAGGGGGCAGCGACAGCCCCAGCATTTT.

The chain employs TRBV6-5 and TRBJ2-4, with 13 positions matching TRBD2. Germline trimming cut 5 bases from V and 7 bases from J; bases unmatched to any gene: 5. Germline V CDR1 and CDR2: MNHEY, SVGAGI. The CDR3 spans 15 residues. The CDR3 sequence: CASSKRTSGSNIQYF. CDR3 sequence (DNA): TGTGCCAGCAGTAAACGGACTAGCGGGAGCAACATTCAGTACTTC.

The chain employs TRBV6-5 and TRBJ2-7, with D possibly matching TRBD1 (5 bases). CDR3 length: 14 residues. Trimming left V 7 bases short and J 0 bases short, with 13 bases between. Germline V gene lookup returns CDR1 MNHEY and CDR2 SVGAGI. The CDR3: CASTPGNPSYEQYF. The CDR3 DNA is TGTGCCAGCACCCCAGGGAATCCCTCCTACGAGCAGTACTTC.

This chain joins TRBV2 and TRBJ2-3; tentative D call: TRBD2 (6 bases). V was shortened by 7 bases and J by 3 bases, with 20 bases between the two germline ends. Germline V gives CDR1 SNHLY, CDR2 FYNNEI. This CDR3 contains 16 residues. This CDR3 is CASKGMRGRLTDTQYF. In DNA form, the CDR3 reads TGTGCCAGCAAGGGAATGAGAGGGAGGCTGACAGATACGCAGTATTTT.

The V and J genes are TRBV28 and TRBJ2-1, with 9 nucleotides matching TRBD1. The CDR3 is 17 residues long. With V trimmed by 6 bases and J by 2 bases, 11 bases remained unmatched. Germline loops: CDR1 MDHEN, CDR2 SYDVKM. The DNA for the CDR3 is TGTGCCAGCAGCTCTCCAATCCGGGACAGGGCCTACAATGAGCAGTTCTTC. Its protein is CASSSPIRDRAYNEQFF.

The V and J genes are TRBV25-1 and TRBJ2-2; no firm D call. Germline V gene lookup returns CDR1 MGHDK and CDR2 SYGVNS. CDR3 size: 14 residues. V was pared by 3 bases and J by 5 bases, with 10 bases between. The CDR3 region has the DNA TGTGCCAGCAGTGAGTCTGGCATAACCGGGGAGCTGTTTTTT. It specifies CASSESGITGELFF.

The chain employs TRBV2 and TRBJ2-1; D is possibly TRBD1 or TRBD2 (5 bases each). The germline V gene encodes CDR1 SNHLY and CDR2 FYNNEI. Trimming pared 7 bases from V and 2 bases from J, leaving 15 bases between. The CDR3 totals 15 residues. CDR3 bases: TGTGCCAGCAATGTCCCGGGACGGACCTACAATGAGCAGTTCTTC. It translates to CASNVPGRTYNEQFF.

V gene TRBV14 combines with J gene TRBJ1-2; D remains unclear. This CDR3 spans 14 amino acids. The V end lost 1 base, the J end lost 7 bases, and 13 bases lay between the germline ends. Looked up from germline, CDR1 is SGHDN and CDR2 is FVKESK. For the CDR3, the DNA is TGTGCCAGCAGCCAAGTCCCCCGGACTAGTGGCTACACCTTC. Protein sequence: CASSQVPRTSGYTF.

V gene TRBV10-3 combines with J gene TRBJ2-7; 8 nucleotides align to TRBD2. V lost 4 bases, J lost 5 bases, and 13 bases stayed unmatched. The germline V gene encodes CDR1 ENHRY and CDR2 SYGVKD. CDR3 length: 16 amino acids. The CDR3 here is CAISGSLSGSLDEQYF. The DNA for the CDR3 is TGTGCCATCAGTGGAAGTTTGAGCGGGAGTCTCGACGAGCAGTACTTC.

The J gene is TRBJ2-3, the V gene TRBV2; possibly TRBD1 for D (6 bases). Germline V gene lookup returns CDR1 SNHLY and CDR2 FYNNEI. The CDR3 is 15 amino acids. Trimming took 5 bases from V and 2 from J, leaving 14 bases between them. The CDR3 loop is CASSSQGRDTDTQYF. CDR3 coding DNA: TGTGCCAGCAGTTCGCAGGGGCGTGACACAGATACGCAGTATTTT.